This T cell receptor beta chain is drawn from a study of T cells in Graves' hyperthyroidism and ophthalmopathy. Trimming took off 1 base at V and 6 bases at J, with 9 bases between the two ends. CDR1 and CDR2 from the germline V gene are SQVTM and ANQGSEA. This CDR3 is built from 13 residues. TCR beta CDR3 regions were amplified from RNA. Using the HTBI primer set, a first-round RT-PCR was run on the TCR CDR3. TCRdb independently ran MiXCR on the multiplex PCR reads; one entry per CDR3 protein. The sample holds some 500,000 distinct CDR3 sequences, around 22% seen once. Ophthalmopathy patients showed a Clinical Activity Score of at least 3, NOSPECS grade of at least 4 and duration under 3 months. Diagnostic assessment was based on clinical symptoms, serum thyroxine and TRAb, thyroid ultrasound and orbital computed tomography. An approximately 10 ml volume of fresh peripheral blood provided the PBMCs.

The genes are TRBV29-1 and TRBJ2-2; D gene unclear. The sequencing input was blood. This receptor was identified in a woman aged 25 to 45 with Graves' ophthalmopathy. CDR3 in DNA: TGCAGCGTTGAAGTTTGGGGTGCCGGGGAGCTGTTTTTT. Translated: CSVEVWGAGELFF.